A single T cell receptor (beta chain) is shown here with its context. As yet, its antigen is unknown. This table comes from immunoSEQ multiplex PCR, and its TCRdb copy is limited to in-frame clones, with some not included. This table has approximately 170,000 clones, approximately 89% appearing once. Trimming took 4 bases from V and 0 from J, leaving 19 bases between them. Germline-derived CDR1 and CDR2 are MDHEN and SYDVKM. The CDR3 extends over 18 amino acids. The entry originates in a study of T cell responses to AZD1222 COVID-19 vaccine. Study-wide results and limits: After two AZD1222 doses, spike-specific TCR breadth and depth rose versus day 0.

The TCR was taken from an adult in good health. This material consisted of peripheral blood, taken on day 0 of AZD1222 vaccination. V gene TRBV28 combines with J gene TRBJ2-1; the D call may be TRBD1 or TRBD2 (5 bases each). CDR3 in amino acids: CASSSNQGTPSSYNEQFF. CDR3 DNA: TGTGCCAGCAGTTCTAACCAAGGGACGCCCAGCTCCTACAATGAGCAGTTCTTC.